The clone carrying this T cell receptor (beta chain) has only a few counts. The entry originates in a study of response to subunit inactivated influenza vaccine. TCRdb recomputed calls from the RT-PCR reads with MiXCR, one row per CDR3 protein. There are about 570,000 distinct CDR3 sequences in the sample; about 11% occur only once, and about 10% lies in the top ten. CDR3 length equals 15 residues. The germline V gene encodes CDR1 MNHEY and CDR2 SMNVEV (reference sequence). V shed 3 bases, J shed 0 bases, and the junction held 5 bases outside the gene matches. These same data were also listed under a study on T cells expressing NK-cell markers. That report notes: As the method of synthesis, 5'RACE template switching with UMIs yielded TCR beta cDNA. In a group of several donors, dominant NKG2C+ clonotypes represented roughly 1.0-8% of CD8+ T cells.

The receptor was derived from a man aged 45-60 years who received an inactivated influenza vaccine. The sample here was PBMCs from blood, taken on the day of vaccination. The V gene is TRBV27, the J gene TRBJ2-7; 7 bases are a match to TRBD2. CDR3 sequence reads: CASSFGGGFSYEQYF. CDR3 nucleotide sequence: TGTGCCAGCAGTTTTGGCGGGGGATTCTCCTACGAGCAGTACTTC.